This T cell receptor beta chain was identified in a study of blood T cells in healthy people across ages. Total RNA, at least 6 micrograms per sample, came from PBMCs. This clonotype has ten or more counts. As yet, its antigen is unknown. For the second PCR, which ran for about 7 to 11 cycles, a sample-barcoded 5' primer and a J-beta primer mix were used. TCRdb recomputed calls from the 5' RACE reads with MiXCR, one row per CDR3 protein. The sample records about 1,500,000 distinct CDR3 sequences, approximately 40% being singletons. Study results and caveats: A roughly linear fall in TCR beta diversity per million T cells was seen with increasing age. For the donors, CMV status was unknown and possibly confounded expanded clonotype changes. Underestimates were what the diversity estimates from one million T cells were considered to be.

This sequence was found in a woman aged 18-29 years in good health. The sample consisted of blood.

CDR3 nucleotide sequence: TGCGCCAGCAGACCTAGCGGGGGGTCCACAGATACGCAGTATTTT. It is translated as CASRPSGGSTDTQYF. The chain joins TRBV5-1 to TRBJ2-3; 11 nucleotides agree with TRBD2. Trimming took 5 bases from V and 2 from J; bases not matched to a gene: 4. Germline V gives CDR1 SGHRS, CDR2 YFSETQ. The CDR3 loop spans 15 amino acids.